This paragraph reports one TCR beta chain. The antigen is unknown. J gave up 7 bases and V 6 bases, and 9 bases lay outside the gene matches. The CDR3 extends over 14 amino acids. CDR1 is MNHEY and CDR2 is SMNVEV in the germline V gene (reference sequence). The data derive from a study of siplizumab effects on memory and regulatory T cells. General study findings and limits: Among alloreactive clones, only a minor fraction mapped to unstimulated subsets. Siplizumab significantly lowered the alloreactive sequences that could be traced to unstimulated CD4+ memory cells. In controls, less than 30% of mappable alloreactive CD4+ clones were Treg-derived on average, versus around 70% with siplizumab. Naive T cell populations appeared to exhibit greater diversity than memory cells and appeared to be major alloresponse contributors.

Generated by immunoSEQ multiplex PCR, the TCRdb table keeps only in-frame clones and is missing some. The table includes over 100,000 clones, roughly nine tenths detected once. The TCR originated in a human donor in good health. This chain links TRBV27 with TRBJ2-1; 7 nucleotides match TRBD1. Sequencing input: CD4+ T cells sorted from blood. The CDR3 is CASRYDRVGNEQFF. Here the CDR3 DNA reads TGTGCCAGCAGGTATGACAGGGTCGGGAATGAGCAGTTCTTC.